What follows describes a single TCR beta chain. This clone was detected once. Which antigen it targets is not known. Per-base quality was not reported, and no clone a single base away is much larger than it. The sample comes from a study of T cell responses to AZD1222 COVID-19 vaccine (dated by TCRdb to about 2021). About the investigation overall: TCR sequencing was performed for 230 to 250 trial participants, of whom 207 were given two doses of AZD1222 and 26 were given two doses of MenACWY control vaccine. Trial participants were enrolled by age into subgroups of 18-55, 56-69 and 70-plus years, and roughly 150, 30 and 60 TCR-sequenced participants, respectively, were included in these subgroups. The investigation overall reported the following: Because no day 14 peak-response samples were available, the repertoires could be characterized only after the peak T cell response. In the small 56-69-year group, the increase in depth fell short of significance, most likely because of low power. Vaccine-associated CD4 TCRs spanned the whole spike protein, with dominant responses in regions 160-218 and 743-854. Reportedly, close to half of the unique spike-specific TCRs recognized epitopes lying outside the regions that are mutated in the B.1.351 and B.1.1.7 variants. Conclusions about previously exposed vaccinees are limited because only six or seven AZD1222 recipients were SARS-CoV-2 seropositive at baseline. Spike-specific TCR breadth and depth rose significantly after two AZD1222 doses compared with day 0 and with MenACWY recipients. Participants were mostly white British, with more females than males. The authors suggested clonal diversity may have been underestimated.

The CDR3 regions of human TCRbeta chains were analyzed by immunosequencing. For the original study's pipeline: TCRs in the repertoires were matched against a reference library of SARS-CoV-2-specific TCRs that had been generated with the MIRA antigen-specificity platform. Breadth was defined as the fraction of unique TCRs that were SARS-CoV-2-associated, and depth was defined as the fraction of total T cells that were SARS-CoV-2-associated. Using the MIRA data, each spike-specific TCR was mapped to the spike region that the TCR reacts to and placed in a CD4 or CD8 class. Log10-transformed breadth and depth values were compared by one-way ANOVA with Sidak's multiple comparisons tests. Entries here come from immuneACCESS through TCRdb and include only in-frame sequences with V and J called. Some clones fail to appear in such tables; in the studies checked, an unresolved V gene covers under half of the shortfall, and the cause of the remainder is unknown. That table furnishes V, J and clone size, whereas the DNA furnished D and trimming. This sample is represented by 100,000 to 150,000 clones; under 95% of them were singletons. Together, the top ten hold around 0.99% of the sample.

The time point label corresponds to: about 28 days (+/-7) after the second vaccine dose. AZD1222 recipients whose second dose came at about 4 weeks and those whose second dose came at about 12 weeks were combined into one group, since spike-specific TCR depth and breadth did not differ between the two schedules. Vaccinee samples were obtained from the UK trials COV001 and COV002, which included a single-blind randomized controlled phase 2/3 trial of AZD1222 (ChAdOx1 nCoV-19) in healthy adults. For TCRbeta chain sequencing, PBMC samples from trial participants were taken at day 0 and at day 28 after the second dose. Cut back by 1 base and 1 base, the V and J ends lie 4 bases apart. CDR1 and CDR2 are drawn from the germline V gene: SGHVS, FQNEAQ. Taken from cysteine to phenylalanine, the CDR3 has 13 residues. The kept DNA is CDR3 alone, 39 bases in frame from the first base.

The sequence derives from an adult who received the AZD1222 COVID-19 vaccine. The specimen comprised peripheral blood, sampled 28 days after the second AZD1222 dose. The V gene is TRBV7-8 and the J gene is TRBJ2-5; the D gene cannot be named for sure. The DNA reads as follows: TGTGCCAGCAGCTTAGGTCCCCAAGAGACCCAGTACTTC. It specifies CASSLGPQETQYF.